The sequence of this T cell receptor beta chain was determined in a study of T cell changes during pregnancy in multiple sclerosis. Trimming at V came to 6 bases and at J to 4 bases, leaving 8 bases not matched to a gene. The CDR3 runs to 14 residues. Per germline, CDR1 SNHLY and CDR2 FYNNEI. Using immunoSEQ multiplex PCR, the repertoire was profiled, and TCRdb retains in-frame clones only, with some absent. The table has 40,000 to 50,000 clones, around 90% seen once. The sequencing used CD4+ T cells from peripheral blood mononuclear cells, collected before pregnancy. This chain connects TRBV2 to TRBJ1-2; 7 nucleotides match TRBD1. This sequence originates from a female donor with multiple sclerosis, enrolled in a pregnancy study. For the CDR3, the DNA is TGTGCCAGCAGCAAGGCAGGGGGAGGCTATGGCTACACCTTC. This codes for CASSKAGGGYGYTF.